The clone carrying this T cell receptor (beta chain) occurred a few times. This entry is derived from a study of T cell repertoires in aging, cancer and after chemotherapy. Rearranged V-D-J TRB sequences were amplified with a mixed TRB-A/B primer pool. TCRdb redid the calling of the multiplex PCR reads with MiXCR, one entry per CDR3 protein. This sample has about 12,000 distinct CDR3 sequences, with roughly 28% found just once. The template was genomic DNA from peripheral blood, not RNA. V shed 5 bases, J shed 9 bases, and the junction held 12 bases outside the gene matches. CDR3 length equals 15 residues. CDR1 LNHDA and CDR2 SQIVND come from the germline V gene (reference sequence).

This rearrangement joins TRBV19 to TRBJ2-5; 10 positions match TRBD1. Sequenced material: blood. The TCR comes from a human donor in good health. The CDR3 sequence: CASSSRDRGPGAQYF. For the CDR3, the DNA is TGTGCCAGTAGTTCCCGGGACAGGGGCCCAGGGGCCCAGTACTTC.